This record looks at one T cell receptor (beta chain) sequence and its context. The sample holds a few counts of this clonotype. Its antigen remains undetermined. Per-base qualities were not stored, and no clone one base away is much larger. The data were obtained in a study of identical twins (dated by TCRdb to 2016 to 2017). Study-wide context: TCR alpha and beta repertoires from monozygotic twins, unrelated adults of various ages and cord blood were deep-sequenced to test whether fetal clonotypes persist. To rule out contamination, the twin experiments were replicated at different times with different library preparation protocols.

The study at large found these results: Recombination models systematically underestimated out-of-frame TCR alpha sharing in monozygotic twins but agreed with sharing between unrelated individuals. Zero-insertion analyses could be partly confounded by invariant T cells such as MAIT and iNKT, though diverse VJ usage argued against such confounding for most clonotypes. Compared with coincidental sharing between unrelated individuals, an excess of low generation-probability sequences was observed among out-of-frame TCR alpha sequences shared between twins. Abundant cord blood beta clonotypes had fewer insertions, young adult naive repertoires showed a similar but weaker trend, and memory repertoires showed no such trend. In beta out-of-frame sequences, excess twin sharing was weaker, because having fewer shared sequences lowered the signal-to-noise ratio. Because the same donors could not be followed over many years, conclusions were based on cross-sectional statistical analysis.

Only healthy Caucasian donors were included. Three pairs of female monozygotic twins, all aged about 18 to 29 years, were included in the twin cohort. Positive isolation kits from Invitrogen were used to isolate CD4+ and CD8+ T cell populations. The junction shows trimming of 3 bases on V and 9 bases on J, and the gene matches do not reach 4 bases of it. The CDR3 measures 14 amino acids from cysteine to phenylalanine. CDR3 DNA is the only sequence kept; it has 42 bases, read in frame from the first base. From the germline V gene (reference sequence), CDR1 is SEHNR and CDR2 is FQNEAQ. To prepare the library, 5' RACE was applied. Sequencing was performed on an Illumina HiSeq 2000. A universal primer binding site was added through template switching, and the final cDNA carried a unique molecular identifier so that TCR cDNA molecules could be counted accurately. Specific primers in the conserved constant-segment region were used to synthesize first-strand cDNA for the TCR alpha and beta chains. To control for contamination, each cDNA library was double barcoded with a SMART-Mk sample barcode plus Illumina barcodes. TruSeq adapter sequences along with Illumina sample barcodes were introduced in two successive PCR steps. TCR alpha and beta cDNA libraries were sequenced on the Illumina HiSeq platform with custom primers. In the authors' own workflow: Raw reads were processed with MiGEC to extract unique molecular identifiers, and MiXCR was used to determine CDR3 positions. For each individual, recombination models were inferred using an EM algorithm with the repgenHMM and IGoR tools. The tcR package in R was used for shared clonotype analysis, with sharing normalized by the product of cloneset sizes. Out-of-frame nonproductive sequences were analyzed to study raw recombination free of thymic and clonal selection effects. TCRdb trimmed the raw reads at Q25, called clones with MiXCR and kept productive beta chains. Identical CDR3 protein sequences are pooled into one entry, listed with their most common genes and DNA. V and J calls and clone size were set by TCRdb, not the authors. This sample gives 520,000 or so distinct CDR3 sequences in total; 22% of them show up just once. The ten biggest clones cover 0.8% to 1% of the sample.

The data also belong to a second study, concerning T cells expressing NK-cell markers. The other study reports the following: Three sorted T-cell subsets (CD3+CD56+NKG2C+, CD3+CD56+NKG2C- and CD3+CD56-NKG2C+) from fewer than 10 donors had their TCR beta-chain repertoires profiled. Among the eight sequenced donors, seven were HCMV-seropositive and one was HCMV-seronegative. To restrict sorting to alphabetaTCR-expressing T cells, an anti-gammadeltaTCR antibody was added in several experiments. In six donors, the dominant CD3+CD56+NKG2C+ clonotypes ranked among the top 10 CD8+ clonotypes, making up roughly 1.0-8% of CD8+ T cells. Those dominant clonotypes were again the most abundant among CD3+CD56-NKG2C+ cells in a handful of donors, at roughly 25-65%. Whether the expanded NKG2C-expressing T cell clones were specific for HCMV antigens remained unclear. The study sequenced eight donors, all healthy volunteers chosen at random: three men and five women. A commercial ELISA kit detecting HCMV-specific IgG in serum was used to determine HCMV serostatus. Reads were demultiplexed and grouped by UMI with MIGEC, and clonotypes were assembled and quantified with MiTCR. Only TCR cDNA sequences supported by at least two reads were kept to exclude erroneous sequences. The tcR package was used for downstream repertoire analysis, and clonotypes were matched between fractions using CDR3 nucleotide sequence together with V segment. VDJmatch was used to annotate antigen specificity against VDJdb, with one amino acid substitution allowed in CDR3.

Recombination joined TRBV7-9 with TRBJ1-6; 8 middle bases align to TRBD1. This clonotype was obtained from a woman aged 18-30 years in good health. Sequencing was performed on CD4+ T cells sorted from blood. The CDR3 corresponds to CASSFQGATSPLHF. DNA sequence: TGTGCCAGCAGCTTTCAGGGGGCAACTTCACCCCTCCACTTT.